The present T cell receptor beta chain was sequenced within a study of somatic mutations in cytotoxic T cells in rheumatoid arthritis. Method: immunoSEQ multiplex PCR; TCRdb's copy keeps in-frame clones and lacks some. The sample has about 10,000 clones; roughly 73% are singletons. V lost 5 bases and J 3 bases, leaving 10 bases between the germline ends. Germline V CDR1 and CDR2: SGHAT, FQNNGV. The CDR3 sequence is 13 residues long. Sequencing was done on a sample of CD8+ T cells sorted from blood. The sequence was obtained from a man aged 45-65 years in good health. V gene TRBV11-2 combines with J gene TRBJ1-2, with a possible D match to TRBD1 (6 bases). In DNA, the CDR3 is TGTGCCAGCAGCCCCCGACAGGACTATGGCTACACCTTC. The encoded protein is CASSPRQDYGYTF.